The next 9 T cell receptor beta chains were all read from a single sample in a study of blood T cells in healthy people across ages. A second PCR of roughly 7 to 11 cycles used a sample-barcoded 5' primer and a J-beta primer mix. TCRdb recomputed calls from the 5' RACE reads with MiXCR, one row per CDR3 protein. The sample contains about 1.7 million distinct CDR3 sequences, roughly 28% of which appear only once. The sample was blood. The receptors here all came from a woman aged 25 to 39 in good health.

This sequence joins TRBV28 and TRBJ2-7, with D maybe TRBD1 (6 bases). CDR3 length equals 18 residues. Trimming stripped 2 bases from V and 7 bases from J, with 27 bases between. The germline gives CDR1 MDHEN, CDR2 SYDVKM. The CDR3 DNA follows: TGTGCCAGCAGTTTAGGTCAGGGGATCCCGAGCTCCTACAATGAGCAGTACTTC. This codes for CASSLGQGIPSSYNEQYF.

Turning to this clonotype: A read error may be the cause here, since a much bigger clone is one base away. The CDR3: CASNSNLWDRWGEQYF. The CDR3 DNA sequence: TGTGCCAGCAACTCCAACCTCTGGGACAGGTGGGGCGAGCAGTACTTC. The V gene is TRBV7-2, the J gene TRBJ2-7; 8 bases line up with TRBD1. This CDR3 region has 16 residues. The J segment lost 6 bases and the V segment lost 7 bases, leaving 17 bases of the junction unmatched. Germline V CDR1 and CDR2: SGHTA, FQGNSA.

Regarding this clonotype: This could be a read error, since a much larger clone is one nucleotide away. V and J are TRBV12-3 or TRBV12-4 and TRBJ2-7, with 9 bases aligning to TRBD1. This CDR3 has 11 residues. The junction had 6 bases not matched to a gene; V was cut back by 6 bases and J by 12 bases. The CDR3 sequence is CASSRGQGGYF. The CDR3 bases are TGTGCCAGCAGCCGGGGACAGGGAGGGTACTTC.

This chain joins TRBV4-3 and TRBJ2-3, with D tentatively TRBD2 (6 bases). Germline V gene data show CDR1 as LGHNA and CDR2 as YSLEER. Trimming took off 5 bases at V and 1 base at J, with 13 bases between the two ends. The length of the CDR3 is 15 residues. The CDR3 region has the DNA TGCGCCAGCAGCACCGCGGAGGGTGGCACAGATACGCAGTATTTT. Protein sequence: CASSTAEGGTDTQYF.

CDR3 nucleotides: TGTGCCAGCAGCTTAGTACTAGCGGTCGTAGATACGCAGTATTTT. Translation: CASSLVLAVVDTQYF. The chain recombines TRBV11-2 with TRBJ2-3; 8 bases are a match to TRBD2. Germline assignment: CDR1 SGHAT and CDR2 FQNNGV. V was clipped by 1 base and J by 5 bases; unmatched bases: 5. This CDR3 has 15 amino acids. Looking up the rest from reference TRBV11-2 and TRBJ2-3 gives the full variable domain: EAGVAQSPRYKIIEKRQSVAFWCNPISGHATLYWYQQILGQGPKLLIQFQNNGVVDDSQLPKDRFSAERLKGVDSTLKIQPAKLEDSAVYLCASSLVLAVVDTQYFGPGTRLTVL.

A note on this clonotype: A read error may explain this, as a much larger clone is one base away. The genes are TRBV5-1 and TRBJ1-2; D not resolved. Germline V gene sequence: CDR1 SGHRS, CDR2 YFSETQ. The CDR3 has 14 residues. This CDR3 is CASGLDRPKYGYTF. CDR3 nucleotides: TGCGCCAGCGGCTTGGACCGTCCTAAGTATGGCTACACCTTC. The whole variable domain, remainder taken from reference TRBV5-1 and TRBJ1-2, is KAGVTQTPRYLIKTRGQQVTLSCSPISGHRSVSWYQQTPGQGLQFLFEYFSETQRNKGNFPGRFSGRQFSNSRSEMNVSTLELGDSALYLCASGLDRPKYGYTFGSGTRLTVV.

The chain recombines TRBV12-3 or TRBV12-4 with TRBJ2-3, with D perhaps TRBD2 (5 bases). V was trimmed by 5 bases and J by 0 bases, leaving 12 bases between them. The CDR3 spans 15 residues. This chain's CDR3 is CASSPTRESTDTQYF. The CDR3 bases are TGTGCCAGCAGTCCCACTAGAGAGAGCACAGATACGCAGTATTTT.

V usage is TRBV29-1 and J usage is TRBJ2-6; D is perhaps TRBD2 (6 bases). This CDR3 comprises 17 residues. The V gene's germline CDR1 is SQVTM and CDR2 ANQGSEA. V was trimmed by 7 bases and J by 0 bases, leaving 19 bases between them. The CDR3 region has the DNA TGCAGCGCCTCAAATTGGGACGGGGGCTCTGGGGCCAACGTCCTGACTTTC. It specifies CSASNWDGGSGANVLTF. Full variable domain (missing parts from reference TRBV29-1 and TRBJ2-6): SAVISQKPSRDICQRGTSLTIQCQVDSQVTMMFWYRQQPGQSLTLIATANQGSEATYESGFVIDKFPISRPNLTFSTLTVSNMSPEDSSIYLCSASNWDGGSGANVLTFGAGSRLTVL.

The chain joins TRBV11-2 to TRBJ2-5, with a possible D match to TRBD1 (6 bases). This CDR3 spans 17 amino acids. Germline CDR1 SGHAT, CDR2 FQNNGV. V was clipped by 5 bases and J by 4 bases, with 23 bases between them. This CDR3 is CASSQSLGRGPGETQYF. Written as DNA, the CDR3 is TGTGCCAGCAGCCAGTCCCTGGGCAGGGGTCCGGGAGAGACCCAGTACTTC.